This TCR beta chain is drawn from a study of identical twins. CDR1 SGHVS and CDR2 FNYEAQ come from the germline V gene. Trimming removed 1 base at V and 1 base at J, with 14 bases between. The CDR3 consists of 16 residues. From the 5' RACE reads, TCRdb called clonotypes with MiXCR, one entry per CDR3 protein. This table has about 890,000 distinct CDR3 sequences, 9% to 15% appearing once. These data are also associated with another study on yellow fever vaccine responses in identical twins.

What was sequenced was PBMCs. This receptor was taken from a woman between 18 and 29 years old in good health. The rearrangement links TRBV7-6 to TRBJ2-7; D may be TRBD1 (6 bases). The CDR3 DNA is TGTGCCAGCAGCTTAGTCTTGGGGGCTGGATCCTACGAGCAGTACTTC. Its translation is CASSLVLGAGSYEQYF.